This record covers a single TCR beta chain. Its target is not known. These data are taken from a study of a mutant IDH1 vaccine in newly diagnosed glioma. Assay used: immunoSEQ multiplex PCR; TCRdb lists only in-frame clones, some missing. The repertoire holds roughly 30,000 clones, with about four fifths as singletons. The time point here: week 23, last vaccination. Every vaccination contained 300 ug of the mutant IDH1 20-mer peptide and was paired with topical imiquimod. The TCR originated in a young woman with glioma. The source material was PBMCs, sampled from a glioma patient whose treatment included an IDH1 peptide vaccine.

The CDR3 region has the DNA TGCAGCGTTGACGGGCAGCTTAACACTGAAGCTTTCTTT. This sequence encodes CSVDGQLNTEAFF. The V call is TRBV29-1, the J call TRBJ1-1; unclear D gene. The germline CDR1 and CDR2 sequences are SQVTM and ANQGSEA. This CDR3 has 13 amino acids. V shed 3 bases and J shed 2 bases, with 10 bases lying between them. The whole variable domain, remainder taken from reference TRBV29-1 and TRBJ1-1, is SAVISQKPSRDICQRGTSLTIQCQVDSQVTMMFWYRQQPGQSLTLIATANQGSEATYESGFVIDKFPISRPNLTFSTLTVSNMSPEDSSIYLCSVDGQLNTEAFFGQGTRLTVV.